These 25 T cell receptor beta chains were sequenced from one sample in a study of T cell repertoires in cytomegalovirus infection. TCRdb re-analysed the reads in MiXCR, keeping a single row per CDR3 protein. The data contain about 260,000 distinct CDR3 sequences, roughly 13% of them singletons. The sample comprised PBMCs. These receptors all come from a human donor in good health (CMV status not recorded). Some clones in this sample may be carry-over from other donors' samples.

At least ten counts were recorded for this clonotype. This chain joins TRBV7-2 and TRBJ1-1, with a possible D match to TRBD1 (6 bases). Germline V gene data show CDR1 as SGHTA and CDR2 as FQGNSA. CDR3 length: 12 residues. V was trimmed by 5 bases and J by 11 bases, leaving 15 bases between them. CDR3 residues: CASSPSGGAAFF. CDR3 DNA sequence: TGTGCCAGCAGCCCAAGTGGGGGGGCTGCTTTCTTT.

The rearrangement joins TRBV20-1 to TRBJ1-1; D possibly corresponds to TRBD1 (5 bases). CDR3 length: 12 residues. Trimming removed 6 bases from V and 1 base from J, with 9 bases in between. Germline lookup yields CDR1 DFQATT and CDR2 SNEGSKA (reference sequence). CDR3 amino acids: CSAVQGNTEAFF. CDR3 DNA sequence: TGCAGTGCGGTTCAGGGGAACACTGAAGCTTTCTTT.

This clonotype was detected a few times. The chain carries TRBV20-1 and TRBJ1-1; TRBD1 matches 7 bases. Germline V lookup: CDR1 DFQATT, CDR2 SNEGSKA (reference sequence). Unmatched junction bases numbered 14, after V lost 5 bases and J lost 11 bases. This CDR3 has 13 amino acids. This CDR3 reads CSAPTDRPFRAFF. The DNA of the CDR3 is TGCAGTGCTCCTACGGACAGGCCCTTTCGCGCTTTCTTT.

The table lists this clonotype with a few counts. CDR3 residues: CASSKVALAHNEQFF. For the CDR3, the DNA is TGTGCCAGCAGCAAGGTGGCGCTAGCTCACAATGAGCAGTTCTTC. The chain joins TRBV7-9 to TRBJ2-1; possibly TRBD2 for D (5 bases). Germline V gives CDR1 SEHNR, CDR2 FQNEAQ (reference sequence). This CDR3 comprises 15 residues. Trimming cost V 5 bases and J 5 bases, with 16 bases left between them.

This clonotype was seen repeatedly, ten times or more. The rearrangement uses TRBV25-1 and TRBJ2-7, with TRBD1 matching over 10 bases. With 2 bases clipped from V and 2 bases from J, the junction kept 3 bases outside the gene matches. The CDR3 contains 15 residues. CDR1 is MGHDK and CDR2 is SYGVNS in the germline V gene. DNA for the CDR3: TGTGCCAGCAGTGAAGGAGGGACAGGGGCCTACGAGCAGTACTTC. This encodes CASSEGGTGAYEQYF.

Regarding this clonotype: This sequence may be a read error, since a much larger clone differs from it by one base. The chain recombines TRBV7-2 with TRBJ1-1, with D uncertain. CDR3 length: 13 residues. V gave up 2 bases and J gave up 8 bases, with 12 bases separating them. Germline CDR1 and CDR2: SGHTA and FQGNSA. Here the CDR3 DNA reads TGTGCCAGCAGCTTATCGGTCATGGCGGAAGCTTTCTTT. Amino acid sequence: CASSLSVMAEAFF. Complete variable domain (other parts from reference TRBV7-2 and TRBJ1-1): GAGVSQSPSNKVTEKGKDVELRCDPISGHTALYWYRQSLGQGLEFLIYFQGNSAPDKSGLPSDRFSAERTGGSVSTLTIQRTQQEDSAVYLCASSLSVMAEAFFGQGTRLTVV.

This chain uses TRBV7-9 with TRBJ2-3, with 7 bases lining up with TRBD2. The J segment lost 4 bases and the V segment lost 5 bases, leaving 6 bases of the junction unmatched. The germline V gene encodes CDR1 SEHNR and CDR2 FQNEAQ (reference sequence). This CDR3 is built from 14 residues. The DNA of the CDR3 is TGTGCCAGCAGCGACACCGGACTAGCAGATACGCAGTATTTT. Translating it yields CASSDTGLADTQYF.

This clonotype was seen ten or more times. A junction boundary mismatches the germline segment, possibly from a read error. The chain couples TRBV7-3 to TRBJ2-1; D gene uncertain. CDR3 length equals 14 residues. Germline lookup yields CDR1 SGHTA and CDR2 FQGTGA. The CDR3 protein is CASSLYPSYYEQFF. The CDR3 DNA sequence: TGTGCCAGCAGCCTTTACCCTTCCTACTATGAGCAGTTCTTC.

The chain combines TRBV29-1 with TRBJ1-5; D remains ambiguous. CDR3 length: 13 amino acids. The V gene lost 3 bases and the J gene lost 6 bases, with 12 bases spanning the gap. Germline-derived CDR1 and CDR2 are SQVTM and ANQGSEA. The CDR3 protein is CSVDVGVGQPQHF. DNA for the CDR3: TGCAGCGTTGACGTCGGGGTTGGTCAGCCCCAGCATTTT.

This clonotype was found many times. The CDR3: CASSVTVSYEQYF. The CDR3 DNA reads TGTGCCAGCAGTGTAACGGTTTCCTACGAGCAGTACTTC. The genes are TRBV28 and TRBJ2-7; D remains unclear. The CDR3 contains 13 residues. Trimming took off 5 bases at V and 1 base at J, with 9 bases between the two ends. The germline CDR1 and CDR2 sequences are MDHEN and SYDVKM.

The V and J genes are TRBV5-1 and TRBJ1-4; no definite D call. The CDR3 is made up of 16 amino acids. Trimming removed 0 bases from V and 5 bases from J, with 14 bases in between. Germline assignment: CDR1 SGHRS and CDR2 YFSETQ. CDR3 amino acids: CASSLAGRRENEKLFF. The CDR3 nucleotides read TGCGCCAGCAGCTTGGCCGGGCGGCGTGAAAATGAAAAACTGTTTTTT.

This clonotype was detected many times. CDR3 residues: CASKGLAGVGQETQYF. The CDR3 DNA reads as TGTGCCAGCAAGGGGCTAGCGGGAGTCGGGCAAGAGACCCAGTACTTC. The J gene is TRBJ2-5, the V gene TRBV6-1, with 10 nucleotides matching TRBD2. Germline CDR1 and CDR2: MNHNS and SASEGT. V trimming: 7 bases; J trimming: 2 bases; junction bases outside the gene matches: 10. The CDR3 covers 16 residues.

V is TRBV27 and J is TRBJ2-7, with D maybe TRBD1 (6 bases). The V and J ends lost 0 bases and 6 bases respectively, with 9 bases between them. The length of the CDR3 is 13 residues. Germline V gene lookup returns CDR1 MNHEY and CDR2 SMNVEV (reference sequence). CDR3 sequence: CASSLSPRGEQYF. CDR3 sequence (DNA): TGTGCCAGCAGTTTATCGCCCAGGGGCGAGCAGTACTTC.

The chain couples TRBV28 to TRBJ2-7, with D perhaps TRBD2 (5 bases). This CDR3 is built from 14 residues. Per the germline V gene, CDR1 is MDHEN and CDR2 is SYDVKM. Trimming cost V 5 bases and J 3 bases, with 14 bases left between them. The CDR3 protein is CASSDGVRVYEQYF. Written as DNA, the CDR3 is TGTGCCAGCAGTGACGGGGTAAGGGTCTACGAGCAGTACTTC. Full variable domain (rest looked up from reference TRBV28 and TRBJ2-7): DVKVTQSSRYLVKRTGEKVFLECVQDMDHENMFWYRQDPGLGLRLIYFSYDVKMKEKGDIPEGYSVSREKKERFSLILESASTNQTSMYLCASSDGVRVYEQYFGPGTRLTVT.

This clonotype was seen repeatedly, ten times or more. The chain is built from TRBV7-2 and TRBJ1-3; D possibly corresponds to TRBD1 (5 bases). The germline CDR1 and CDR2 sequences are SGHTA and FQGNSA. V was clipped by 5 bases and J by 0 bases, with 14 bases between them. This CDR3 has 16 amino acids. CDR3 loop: CASSQGAGFSGNTIYF. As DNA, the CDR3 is TGTGCCAGCAGCCAAGGGGCGGGGTTCTCTGGAAACACCATATATTTT.

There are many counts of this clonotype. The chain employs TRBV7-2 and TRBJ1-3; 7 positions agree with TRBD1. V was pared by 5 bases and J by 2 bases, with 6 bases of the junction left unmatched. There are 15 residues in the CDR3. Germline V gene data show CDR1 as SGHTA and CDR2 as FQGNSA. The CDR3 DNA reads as TGTGCCAGCAGCCCGACAGGGACAACTGGAAACACCATATATTTT. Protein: CASSPTGTTGNTIYF.

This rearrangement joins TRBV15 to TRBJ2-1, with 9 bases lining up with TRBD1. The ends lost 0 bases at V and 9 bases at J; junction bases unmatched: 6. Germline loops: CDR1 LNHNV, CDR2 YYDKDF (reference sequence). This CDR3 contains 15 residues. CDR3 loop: CATSREGQGLPEQFF. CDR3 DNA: TGTGCCACCAGCAGAGAGGGACAGGGTCTGCCTGAGCAGTTCTTC.

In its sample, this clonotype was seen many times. The DNA of the CDR3 is TGTGCCAGCAGCAAAGGGTCTGGCACAGATACGCAGTATTTT. Its protein is CASSKGSGTDTQYF. The chain employs TRBV11-2 and TRBJ2-3; D gene unclear. From germline, CDR1 is SGHAT and CDR2 FQNNGV. Trimming took off 5 bases at V and 1 base at J, with 10 bases between the two ends. The CDR3 covers 14 residues.

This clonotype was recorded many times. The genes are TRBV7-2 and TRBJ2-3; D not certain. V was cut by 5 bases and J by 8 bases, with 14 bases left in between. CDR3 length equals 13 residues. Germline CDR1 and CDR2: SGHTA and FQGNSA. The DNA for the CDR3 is TGTGCCAGCAGCCCCGACCGGGCCACTACGCAGTATTTT. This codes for CASSPDRATTQYF.

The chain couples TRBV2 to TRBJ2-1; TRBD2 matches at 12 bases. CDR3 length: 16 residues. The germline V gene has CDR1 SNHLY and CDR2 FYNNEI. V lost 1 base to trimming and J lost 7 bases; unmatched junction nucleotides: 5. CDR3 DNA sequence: TGTGCCAGCAGTGAAGATGGGCTAGCGGGAGGGAATGAGCAGTTCTTC. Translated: CASSEDGLAGGNEQFF.

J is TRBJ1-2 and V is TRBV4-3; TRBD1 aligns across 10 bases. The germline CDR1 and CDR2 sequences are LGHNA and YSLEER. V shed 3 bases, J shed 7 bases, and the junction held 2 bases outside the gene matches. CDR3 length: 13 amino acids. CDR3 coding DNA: TGCGCCAGCAGCCAGACAGGGGGCAGTGGCTACACCTTC. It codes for CASSQTGGSGYTF.

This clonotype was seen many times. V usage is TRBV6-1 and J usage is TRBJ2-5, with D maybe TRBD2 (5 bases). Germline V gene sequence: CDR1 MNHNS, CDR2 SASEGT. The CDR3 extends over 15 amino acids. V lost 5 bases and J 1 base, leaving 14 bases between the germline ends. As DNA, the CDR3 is TGTGCCAGCAGTTATGAGGGATTCGGCCAAGAGACCCAGTACTTC. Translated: CASSYEGFGQETQYF.

This CDR3 reads CSVEGPGADNEQFF. The CDR3 DNA sequence: TGCAGCGTTGAAGGTCCAGGGGCCGACAATGAGCAGTTCTTC. V and J are TRBV29-1 and TRBJ2-1, with a possible D match to TRBD1 (6 bases). There are 14 residues in the CDR3. CDR1 is SQVTM and CDR2 is ANQGSEA in the germline V gene. Trimming stripped 1 base from V and 5 bases from J, with 12 bases between.

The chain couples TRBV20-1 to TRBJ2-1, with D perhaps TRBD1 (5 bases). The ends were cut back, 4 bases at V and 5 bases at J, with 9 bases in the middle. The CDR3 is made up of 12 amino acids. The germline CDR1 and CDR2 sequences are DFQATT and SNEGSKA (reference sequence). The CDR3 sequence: CSAIPGNNEQFF. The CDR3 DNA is TGCAGTGCTATACCAGGGAACAATGAGCAGTTCTTC.

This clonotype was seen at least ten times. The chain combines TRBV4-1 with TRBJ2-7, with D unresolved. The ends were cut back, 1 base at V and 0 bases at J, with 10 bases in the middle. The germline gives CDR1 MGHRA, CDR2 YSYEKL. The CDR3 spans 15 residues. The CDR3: CASSQVGQPSYEQYF. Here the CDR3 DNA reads TGCGCCAGCAGCCAAGTCGGTCAGCCCTCCTACGAGCAGTACTTC.